This T cell receptor (beta chain) was observed in a study of identical twins. Study conclusions and caveats: Instead of following the same donors, the conclusions were based on cross-sectional statistical analysis.

Note on this clonotype: Antigen unknown.

A universal primer site was added by template switching, and unique molecular identifiers were carried by the cDNA. TCRdb passed the 5' RACE reads through MiXCR, listing each CDR3 protein once. The data show around 550,000 distinct CDR3 sequences, with 12% to 15% seen just once and roughly 0.44% held by the top ten. These records were also assigned to another study, of yellow fever vaccine responses in identical twins. Turning to that study: Twins reportedly appeared to share part of their vaccine T cell response while keeping part individual.

The TCR comes from a woman under 30 in good health. Sequencing was carried out using CD4+ T cells sorted from blood.

CDR3 nucleotides: TGCAGCGTTGACTGGTCTAGCGGGATCACAGATACGCAGTATTTT. It is translated as CSVDWSSGITDTQYF. This chain links TRBV29-1 with TRBJ2-3, with TRBD2 identical over 9 bases. The germline gives CDR1 SQVTM, CDR2 ANQGSEA. V lost 3 bases to trimming and J lost 2 bases; unmatched junction nucleotides: 6. The CDR3 consists of 15 residues.